This entry concerns a single T cell receptor beta chain. The data were taken from a study of blood T cell repertoires in COVID-19. Trimming cost V 5 bases and J 10 bases, with 14 bases left between them. This CDR3 region has 12 residues. CDR1 is LNHNV, CDR2 YYDKDF, per germline (reference sequence). Some clones are missing from TCRdb's copy, which holds only in-frame ones; the method was immunoSEQ multiplex PCR. The sample has about 210,000 clones; 65% to 85% are singletons. The genes are TRBV15 and TRBJ1-1; tentatively, D is TRBD1 (6 bases). The sample comprised PBMCs or T cells enriched from blood (not recorded which). The clonotype originates from a woman between 25 and 40 years old who had been exposed to COVID-19. CDR3 residues: CATSPQTRGAFF. The CDR3 DNA is TGTGCCACCAGCCCTCAAACCAGGGGAGCTTTCTTT.